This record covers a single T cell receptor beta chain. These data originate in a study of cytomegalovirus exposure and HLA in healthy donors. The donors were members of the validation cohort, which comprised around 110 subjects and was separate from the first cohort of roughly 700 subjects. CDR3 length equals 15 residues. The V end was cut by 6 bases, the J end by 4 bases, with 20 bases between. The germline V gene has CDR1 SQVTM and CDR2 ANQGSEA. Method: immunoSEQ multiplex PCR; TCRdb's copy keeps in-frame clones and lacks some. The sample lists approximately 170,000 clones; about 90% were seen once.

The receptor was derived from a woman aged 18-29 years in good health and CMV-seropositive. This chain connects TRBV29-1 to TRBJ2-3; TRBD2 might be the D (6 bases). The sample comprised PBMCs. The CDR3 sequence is CSVRGTPGRADTQYF. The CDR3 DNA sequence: TGCAGCGTGCGCGGGACTCCGGGTCGGGCAGATACGCAGTATTTT.